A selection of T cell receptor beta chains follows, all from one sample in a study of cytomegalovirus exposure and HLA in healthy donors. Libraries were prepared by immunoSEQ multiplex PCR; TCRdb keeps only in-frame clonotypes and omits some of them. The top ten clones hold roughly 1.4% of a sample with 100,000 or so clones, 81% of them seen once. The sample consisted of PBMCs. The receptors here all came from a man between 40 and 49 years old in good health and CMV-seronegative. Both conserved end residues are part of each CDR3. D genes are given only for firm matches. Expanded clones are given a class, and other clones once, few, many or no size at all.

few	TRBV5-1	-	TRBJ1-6	CASSNNRAENSPLHF	TGCGCCAGCAGCAATAACAGGGCTGAGAATTCACCCCTCCACTTT
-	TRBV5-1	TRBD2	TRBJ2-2	CASSPTSGGTTGELFF	TGCGCCAGCAGCCCGACTAGCGGGGGGACCACCGGGGAGCTGTTTTTT
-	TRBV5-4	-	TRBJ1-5	CASSPDRNQPQHF	TGCGCCAGCAGCCCAGACAGGAACCAGCCCCAGCATTTT
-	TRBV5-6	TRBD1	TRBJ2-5	CASSVLDRGGETQYF	TGTGCCAGCAGCGTATTGGACAGGGGGGGGGAGACCCAGTACTTC
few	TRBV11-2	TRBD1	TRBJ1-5	CASSPRQGGQPQHF	TGTGCCAGCAGCCCGAGACAGGGTGGTCAGCCCCAGCATTTT
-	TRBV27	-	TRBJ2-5	CASSSRQHQETQYF	TGTGCCAGCAGTTCTCGACAGCACCAAGAGACCCAGTACTTC
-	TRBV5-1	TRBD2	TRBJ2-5	CASGSGGVQETQYF	TGCGCCAGCGGTAGCGGGGGGGTTCAAGAGACCCAGTACTTC
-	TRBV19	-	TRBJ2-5	CASSISRAETQYF	TGTGCCAGTAGTATAAGCAGGGCAGAGACCCAGTACTTC
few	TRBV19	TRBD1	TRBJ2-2	CASSIADRVRVGELFF	TGTGCCAGTAGTATAGCAGACAGGGTACGGGTCGGGGAGCTGTTTTTT
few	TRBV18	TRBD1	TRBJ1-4	CASSRGQGNEKLFF	TGTGCCAGCTCACGGGGACAGGGGAATGAAAAACTGTTTTTT
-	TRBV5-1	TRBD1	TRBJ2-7	CASSFGDRAHEQYF	TGCGCCAGCAGCTTCGGAGACAGGGCCCACGAGCAGTACTTC
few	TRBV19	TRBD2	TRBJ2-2	CASSASSGGAVELFF	TGTGCCAGTAGTGCTTCTAGCGGGGGGGCCGTGGAGCTGTTTTTT
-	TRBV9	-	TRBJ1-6	CASSVQGQSSYNSPLHF	TGTGCCAGCAGCGTACAGGGGCAAAGCTCCTATAATTCACCCCTCCACTTT
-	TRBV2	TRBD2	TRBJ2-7	CASSEFAGGPYEQYF	TGTGCCAGCAGTGAATTTGCGGGGGGACCCTACGAGCAGTACTTC
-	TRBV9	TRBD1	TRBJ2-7	CASSVTGTGTYEQYF	TGTGCCAGCAGCGTGACCGGGACAGGCACCTACGAGCAGTACTTC
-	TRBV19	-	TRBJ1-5	CASSSIAGQPQHF	TGTGCCAGTAGTTCAATTGCGGGTCAGCCCCAGCATTTT
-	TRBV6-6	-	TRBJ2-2	CASSSLASGELFF	TGTGCCAGCAGTTCTCTAGCAAGCGGGGAGCTGTTTTTT
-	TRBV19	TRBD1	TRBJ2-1	CASRTGTGTYNEQFF	TGTGCCAGTCGAACCGGGACAGGGACTTACAATGAGCAGTTCTTC
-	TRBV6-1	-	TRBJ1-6	CASSGGTWGPANSPLHF	TGTGCCAGCAGTGGTGGGACCTGGGGGCCGGCTAATTCACCCCTCCACTTT
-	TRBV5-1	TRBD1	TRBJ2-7	CASSYPGQGIHEQYF	TGCGCCAGCAGCTACCCCGGACAGGGGATCCACGAGCAGTACTTC
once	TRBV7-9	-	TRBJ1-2	CSSSHDMSARGNYGYTF	TGTTCCAGCAGCCACGACATGAGTGCCAGGGGCAACTATGGCTACACCTTC
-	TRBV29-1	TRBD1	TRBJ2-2	CSVGDRESRRGTGELFF	TGCAGCGTTGGGGACAGGGAAAGCCGACGAGGGACCGGGGAGCTGTTTTTT
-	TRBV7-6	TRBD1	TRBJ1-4	CASSPRTGSEKLFF	TGTGCCAGCAGCCCTCGGACAGGTAGTGAAAAACTGTTTTTT
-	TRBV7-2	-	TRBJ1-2	CASSFDRFYGYTF	TGTGCCAGCAGCTTCGACAGATTCTATGGCTACACCTTC
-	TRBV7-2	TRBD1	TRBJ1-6	CASSAKTGVWGTSPLHF	TGTGCCAGCAGCGCAAAAACAGGGGTATGGGGTACATCACCCCTCCACTTT
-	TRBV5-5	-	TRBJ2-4	CASSQRVNIQYF	TGTGCCAGCAGCCAACGAGTGAACATTCAGTACTTC
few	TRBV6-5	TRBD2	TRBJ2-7	CASSSPRTSGENEQYF	TGTGCCAGCAGTTCCCCTCGGACTAGCGGGGAAAACGAGCAGTACTTC
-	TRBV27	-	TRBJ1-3	CASGYSPGPGNTIYF	TGTGCCAGCGGCTACAGCCCAGGCCCTGGAAACACCATATATTTT
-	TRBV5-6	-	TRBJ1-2	CASNVAGTATGYTF	TGTGCCAGCAACGTGGCGGGGACCGCAACTGGCTACACCTTC
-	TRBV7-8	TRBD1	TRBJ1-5	CASSLGQGDNQPQHF	TGTGCCAGCAGCTTAGGACAGGGGGACAATCAGCCCCAGCATTTT
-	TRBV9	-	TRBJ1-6	CASSVQDTNSPLHF	TGTGCCAGCAGCGTCCAGGACACTAATTCACCCCTCCACTTT
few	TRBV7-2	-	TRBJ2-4	CASSSRGQKNIQYF	TGTGCCAGCAGCTCTAGAGGACAGAAAAACATTCAGTACTTC
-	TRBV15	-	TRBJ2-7	CATSGDSLFGEQYF	TGTGCCACCAGCGGAGACAGTCTGTTTGGCGAGCAGTACTTC
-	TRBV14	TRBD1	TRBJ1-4	CASSQMGQGGDEKLFF	TGTGCCAGCAGCCAAATGGGACAGGGGGGAGATGAAAAACTGTTTTTT
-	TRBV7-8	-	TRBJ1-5	CASSLDRWGEQPQHF	TGTGCCAGCAGCTTAGACAGGTGGGGCGAACAGCCCCAGCATTTT
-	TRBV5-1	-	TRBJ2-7	CASSLNDYEQYF	TGCGCCAGCAGCTTAAACGACTACGAGCAGTACTTC
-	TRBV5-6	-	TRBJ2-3	CASSLAQYTQYF	TGTGCCAGCAGCTTGGCACAGTATACGCAGTATTTT
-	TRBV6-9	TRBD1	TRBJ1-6	CASSPGQGAHTHNSPLHF	TGTGCCAGCAGCCCGGGACAGGGGGCGCATACCCATAATTCACCCCTCCACTTT
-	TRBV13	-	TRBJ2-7	CASSLPQGLSEQYF	TGTGCCAGCAGCTTACCTCAGGGTTTGAGCGAGCAGTACTTC
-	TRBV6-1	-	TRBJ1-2	CASSGTRYGYTF	TGTGCCAGCAGTGGAACACGCTATGGCTACACCTTC
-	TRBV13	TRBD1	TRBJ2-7	CASSYRDRGQQQYF	TGTGCCAGCAGCTACCGGGACAGGGGTCAACAGCAGTACTTC
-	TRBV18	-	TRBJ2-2	CASSPTTGELFF	TGTGCCAGCTCACCTACTACCGGGGAGCTGTTTTTT
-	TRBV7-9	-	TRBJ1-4	CASSQEPRHEKLFF	TGTGCCAGCAGCCAGGAACCGCGTCATGAAAAACTGTTTTTT
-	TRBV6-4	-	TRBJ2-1	CASSDSLGTPRGEQFF	TGTGCCAGCAGTGACTCTTTGGGGACACCCCGGGGTGAGCAGTTCTTC
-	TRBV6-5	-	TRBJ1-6	CASTPNRAWDSPLHF	TGTGCCAGCACCCCTAACAGGGCCTGGGATTCACCCCTCCACTTT
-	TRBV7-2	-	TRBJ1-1	CASSWGVDTEAFF	TGTGCCAGCAGCTGGGGGGTGGACACTGAAGCTTTCTTT
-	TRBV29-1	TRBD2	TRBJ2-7	CSVGGNFYEQYF	TGCAGCGTGGGAGGGAATTTCTACGAGCAGTACTTC
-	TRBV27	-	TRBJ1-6	CASSTRVVRSYNSPLHF	TGTGCCAGCAGTACCCGGGTCGTACGCTCCTATAATTCACCCCTCCACTTT
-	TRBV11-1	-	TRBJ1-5	CASSLGQGNQPQHF	TGTGCCAGCAGCTTAGGACAGGGCAATCAGCCCCAGCATTTT
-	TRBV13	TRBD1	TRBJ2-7	CASSFSAGTGSSYEQYF	TGTGCCAGCAGCTTTAGCGCCGGGACAGGGAGCTCCTACGAGCAGTACTTC
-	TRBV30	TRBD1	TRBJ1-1	CAWSTDRGTEAFF	TGTGCCTGGTCAACAGACAGGGGTACTGAAGCTTTCTTT
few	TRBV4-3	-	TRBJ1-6	CASSQLGSSPLHF	TGCGCCAGCAGCCAATTGGGGAGTTCACCCCTCCACTTT
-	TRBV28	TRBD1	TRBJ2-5	CASSLSIGQGLEGRETQYF	TGTGCCAGCAGTTTATCCATAGGACAGGGGCTGGAGGGTAGGGAGACCCAGTACTTC
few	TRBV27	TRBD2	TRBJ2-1	CASSSPRTSGSYNEQFF	TGTGCCAGCTCCTCCCCCCGGACTAGCGGGTCCTACAATGAGCAGTTCTTC
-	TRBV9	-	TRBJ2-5	CASSVQEETQYF	TGTGCCAGCAGCGTACAGGAAGAGACCCAGTACTTC
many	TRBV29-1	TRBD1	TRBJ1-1	CSVEGAFGDRVAFF	TGCAGCGTTGAAGGTGCGTTCGGGGACAGGGTAGCTTTCTTT
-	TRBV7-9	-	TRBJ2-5	CASSPRRFDQETQYF	TGTGCCAGCAGCCCGAGGAGGTTTGACCAAGAGACCCAGTACTTC
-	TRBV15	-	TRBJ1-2	CATSSTREGRYGYTF	TGTGCCACCAGCAGTACGAGAGAGGGCCGCTATGGCTACACCTTC
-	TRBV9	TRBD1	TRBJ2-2	CASSPPTGANTGELFF	TGTGCCAGCAGCCCACCCACAGGGGCGAACACCGGGGAGCTGTTTTTT
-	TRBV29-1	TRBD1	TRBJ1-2	CSVAGGTALRANYGYTF	TGCAGCGTTGCCGGAGGGACAGCCCTACGAGCTAACTATGGCTACACCTTC